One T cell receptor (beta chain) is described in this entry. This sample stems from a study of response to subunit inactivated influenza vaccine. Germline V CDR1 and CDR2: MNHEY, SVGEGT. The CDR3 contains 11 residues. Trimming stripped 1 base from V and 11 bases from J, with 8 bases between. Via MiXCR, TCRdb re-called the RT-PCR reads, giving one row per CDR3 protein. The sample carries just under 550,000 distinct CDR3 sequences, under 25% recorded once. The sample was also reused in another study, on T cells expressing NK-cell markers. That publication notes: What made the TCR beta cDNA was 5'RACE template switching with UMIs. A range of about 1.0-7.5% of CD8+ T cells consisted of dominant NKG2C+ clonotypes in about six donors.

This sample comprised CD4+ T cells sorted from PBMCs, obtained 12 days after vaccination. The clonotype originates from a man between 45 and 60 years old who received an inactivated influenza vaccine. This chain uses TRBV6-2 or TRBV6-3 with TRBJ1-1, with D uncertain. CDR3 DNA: TGTGCCAGCAGTTACTACAGTTCCGCTTTCTTT. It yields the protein CASSYYSSAFF.